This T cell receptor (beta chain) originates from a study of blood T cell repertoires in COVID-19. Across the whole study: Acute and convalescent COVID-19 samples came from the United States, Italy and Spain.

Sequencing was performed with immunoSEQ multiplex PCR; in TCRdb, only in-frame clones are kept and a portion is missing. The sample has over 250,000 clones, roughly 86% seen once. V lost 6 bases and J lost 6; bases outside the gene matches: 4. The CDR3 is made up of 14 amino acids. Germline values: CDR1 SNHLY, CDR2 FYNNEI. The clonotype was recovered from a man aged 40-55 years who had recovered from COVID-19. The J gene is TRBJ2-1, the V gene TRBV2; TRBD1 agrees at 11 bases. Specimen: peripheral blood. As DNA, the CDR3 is TGTGCCAGCAGAAAGGGACAGGGGGTCAATGAGCAGTTCTTC. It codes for CASRKGQGVNEQFF.